The table lists the clone carrying this T cell receptor (beta chain) with a few counts. Its specificity is unknown. The data originate from a study of cytomegalovirus exposure and HLA in healthy donors. At the level of the study: There were 117 million unique TCR beta sequences, drawn from some 180 million T cells, in an earlier analysis.

Broader study findings: A later analysis found TCR association rates differed by HLA locus, highest for DRB1 and lowest for HLA-C.

In the PCR, 60 Vbeta and 13 Jbeta primers were used. Source study methods: Later, an analysis found roughly 80 million unique TCR beta chains, and approximately 10 million of these were shared. This table comes from immunoSEQ multiplex PCR, and its TCRdb copy is limited to in-frame clones, with some not included. That table is the source of V, J and clone size, and D and trimming were worked out from the DNA. This repertoire shows fewer than 120,000 clones, roughly 84% found once; its top ten account for about 6.8%. The CDR3 runs to 17 residues. V was clipped by 3 bases and J by 3 bases, with 20 bases between them. Germline V lookup: CDR1 KGHSH, CDR2 LQKENI.

The rearrangement joins TRBV18 to TRBJ1-1; no firm D call. The sequence came from a man aged 25-45 years in good health and CMV-seropositive. Sequenced input: PBMCs. The CDR3 reads CASSPVEVRGGYTEAFF. The CDR3 DNA is TGTGCCAGCTCACCGGTGGAAGTCAGAGGTGGGTACACTGAAGCTTTCTTT.